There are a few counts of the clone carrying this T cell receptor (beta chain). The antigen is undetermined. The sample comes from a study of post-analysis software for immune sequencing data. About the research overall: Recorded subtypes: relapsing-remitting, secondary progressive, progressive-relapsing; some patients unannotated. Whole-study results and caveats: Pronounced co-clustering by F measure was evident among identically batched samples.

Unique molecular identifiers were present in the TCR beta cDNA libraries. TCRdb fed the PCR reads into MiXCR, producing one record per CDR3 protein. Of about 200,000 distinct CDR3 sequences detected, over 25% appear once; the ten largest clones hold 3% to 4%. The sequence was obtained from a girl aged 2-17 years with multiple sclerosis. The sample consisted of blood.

For the CDR3, the DNA is TGCGCCAGCAGCCAAGGCCAGGGGCTCTTGGGGGAAAAACTGTTTTTT. Translation gives CASSQGQGLLGEKLFF. The V and J genes are TRBV4-1 and TRBJ1-4; D is perhaps TRBD1 (6 bases). Germline V gene lookup returns CDR1 MGHRA and CDR2 YSYEKL. The CDR3 is 16 residues long. V gave up 1 base and J gave up 8 bases, with 17 bases separating them.